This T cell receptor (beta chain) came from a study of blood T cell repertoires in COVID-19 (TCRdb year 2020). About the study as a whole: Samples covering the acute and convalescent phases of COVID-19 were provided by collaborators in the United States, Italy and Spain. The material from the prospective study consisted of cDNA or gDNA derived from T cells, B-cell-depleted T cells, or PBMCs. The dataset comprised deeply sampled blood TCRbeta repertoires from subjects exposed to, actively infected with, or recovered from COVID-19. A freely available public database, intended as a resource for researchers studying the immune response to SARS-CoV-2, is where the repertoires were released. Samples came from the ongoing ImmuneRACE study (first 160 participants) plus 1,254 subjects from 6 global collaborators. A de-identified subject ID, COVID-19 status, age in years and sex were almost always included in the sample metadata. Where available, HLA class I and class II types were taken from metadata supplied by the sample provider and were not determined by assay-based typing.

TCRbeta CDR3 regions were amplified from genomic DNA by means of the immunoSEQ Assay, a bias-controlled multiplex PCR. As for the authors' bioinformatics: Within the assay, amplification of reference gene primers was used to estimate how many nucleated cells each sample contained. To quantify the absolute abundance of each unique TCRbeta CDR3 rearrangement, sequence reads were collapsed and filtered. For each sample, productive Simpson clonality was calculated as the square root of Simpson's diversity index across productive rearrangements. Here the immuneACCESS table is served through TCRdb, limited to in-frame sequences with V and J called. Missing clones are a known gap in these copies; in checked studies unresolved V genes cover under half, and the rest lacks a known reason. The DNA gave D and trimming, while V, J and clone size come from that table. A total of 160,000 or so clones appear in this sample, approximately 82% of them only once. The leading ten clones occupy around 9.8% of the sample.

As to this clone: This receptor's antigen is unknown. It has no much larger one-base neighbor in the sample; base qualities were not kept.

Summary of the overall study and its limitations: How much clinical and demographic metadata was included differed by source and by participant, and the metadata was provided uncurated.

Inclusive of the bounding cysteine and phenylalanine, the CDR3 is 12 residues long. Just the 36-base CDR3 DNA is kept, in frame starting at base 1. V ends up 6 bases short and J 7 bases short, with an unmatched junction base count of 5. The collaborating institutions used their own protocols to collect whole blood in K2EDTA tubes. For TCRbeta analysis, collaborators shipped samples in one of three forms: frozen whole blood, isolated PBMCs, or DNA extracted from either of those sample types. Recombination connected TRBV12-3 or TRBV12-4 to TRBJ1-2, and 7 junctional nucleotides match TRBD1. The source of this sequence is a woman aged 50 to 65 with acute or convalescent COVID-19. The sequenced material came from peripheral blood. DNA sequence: TGTGCCAGCAGCCGGACAGGTGTTGGCTACACCTTC. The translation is CASSRTGVGYTF.